The table lists the clone carrying this TCR beta chain with a few counts. V was pared by 6 bases and J by 8 bases, with 8 bases between. CDR3 length: 11 residues. Germline V gives CDR1 SGHRS, CDR2 YFSETQ. This sample is part of a study of blood T cells in healthy people across ages. A sample-barcoded 5' primer and a J-beta primer mix were used in a second PCR of roughly 6 to 12 cycles. Via MiXCR, TCRdb re-called the 5' RACE reads, giving one row per CDR3 protein. The sample shows about 1 million distinct CDR3 sequences, around 25% of them seen only once. This sample was shared with a second study, whose subject was T cells of mothers and their children. Per that paper: For cDNA synthesis, the complete extracted RNA was used (roughly 1.5 ug per 15 ul).

The genes are TRBV5-1 and TRBJ2-2; the D is unclear. Sample: blood. This clonotype was obtained from a girl aged 2-9 years in good health. CDR3 nucleotide sequence: TGCGCCAGCATTACCGAGGGGGAGCTGTTTTTT. This encodes CASITEGELFF.